This is a list of T cell receptor beta chains from one sample in a study of shared clonotypes between healthy human individuals. Produced via immunoSEQ multiplex PCR; TCRdb's table is partial and in-frame only. Here the sample spans some 1,400,000 clones, roughly 97% being singletons. Material: naive CD4+ T cells sorted from blood. The receptors derive from a man aged 25-45 years in good health. Each CDR3 is given with its conserved first and last residue. The D gene is left open where the match is weak. Some rows mark clone size as missing; the rest say once, few, many or name a class of expanded clone.

v_gene,d_gene,abundance,j_gene,CDR3nt,CDR3aa
TRBV5-1,TRBD1,-,TRBJ2-7,TGCGCCAGCACCACAGGGGTAGGAAACTCCTACGAGCAGTACTTC,CASTTGVGNSYEQYF
TRBV11-2,-,-,TRBJ2-3,TGTGCCAGCAGCTCGGGTGCGGGCACAGATACGCAGTATTTT,CASSSGAGTDTQYF
TRBV11-2,TRBD2,-,TRBJ2-1,TGTGCCAGCAGCTTAGTACTAGCGGGAGCGGGTGAGCAGTTCTTC,CASSLVLAGAGEQFF
TRBV20-1,-,-,TRBJ2-1,TGCAGTGCTAGAATCCCTGAGCAGTTCTTC,CSARIPEQFF
TRBV30,-,-,TRBJ2-3,TGTGCCTGGAGTGGGGACTTTTGGGTGGTCGATACGCAGTATTTT,CAWSGDFWVVDTQYF
TRBV9,-,-,TRBJ2-7,TGTGCCAGCAGCGTAGGCACCGTTGGATACGAGCAGTACTTC,CASSVGTVGYEQYF
TRBV4-3,TRBD2,-,TRBJ2-1,TGCGCCAGCAGCCAAGATCTCACTAGCGGTTACTACAATGAGCAGTTCTTC,CASSQDLTSGYYNEQFF
TRBV5-6,TRBD2,-,TRBJ2-1,TGTGCCAGCAGCATAGGACTAGCGGGAGTGATTGAGCAGTTCTTC,CASSIGLAGVIEQFF
TRBV18,-,-,TRBJ2-7,TGTGCCAGCTCAGGTGGGACGGACTCCTACGAGCAGTACTTC,CASSGGTDSYEQYF
TRBV29-1,-,-,TRBJ1-2,TGCAGCGTTGATGTGTATGGCTACACCTTC,CSVDVYGYTF
TRBV4-2,TRBD2,once,TRBJ2-3,TGTGCCAGCAGCCCGGGGACTAGCGGAAACACAGATACGCAGTATTTT,CASSPGTSGNTDTQYF
TRBV2,-,-,TRBJ2-1,TGTGCCAGCCAACCCGGTTCCTACAATGAGCAGTTCTTC,CASQPGSYNEQFF
TRBV11-2,-,once,TRBJ2-1,TGTGCCAGCAGCTTAGTTCACTCCCGCCAGGCGATTTTGGATGAGCAGTTCTTC,CASSLVHSRQAILDEQFF
TRBV5-4,-,-,TRBJ1-2,TGTGCCAGCAGTTTGGCAGGGACGGCGGGTGATGGCTACACCTTC,CASSLAGTAGDGYTF
TRBV5-5,TRBD1,-,TRBJ2-3,TGTGCCAGCAGCCAATCCGGGACAGGGGTCAATACGCAGTATTTT,CASSQSGTGVNTQYF
TRBV10-1,-,-,TRBJ2-5,TGCGCCAGCAGTGAGTTGGCTAGCGAAGAGACCCAGTACTTC,CASSELASEETQYF
TRBV6-4,TRBD2,-,TRBJ2-3,TGTGCCAGCAGTGCTGGGACTAGCGTTGCAGATACGCAGTATTTT,CASSAGTSVADTQYF
TRBV7-8,-,-,TRBJ2-3,TGTGCCAGCAGCTTAATCCCGGGGAGAAGGATAGATACGCAGTATTTT,CASSLIPGRRIDTQYF
TRBV5-1,TRBD2,once,TRBJ2-3,TGCGCCAGCAGCCCATTTAGCGGGAGGGACGATACGCAGTATTTT,CASSPFSGRDDTQYF
TRBV27,TRBD2,-,TRBJ2-7,TGTGCCAGCAACCCGGCTAGCGGGACCTACGAGCAGTACTTC,CASNPASGTYEQYF
TRBV7-3,-,-,TRBJ2-1,TGTGCCAGCAGCATGGACTCACCGGTCGCCTACAATGAGCAGTTCTTC,CASSMDSPVAYNEQFF
TRBV19,TRBD1,-,TRBJ1-1,TGTGCCAGTAGGAAGGATAGAGGACAGGGCGAAACTTTCTTT,CASRKDRGQGETFF
TRBV10-3,TRBD2,-,TRBJ2-1,TGTGCCATCAGTGACTCGGCGGGAGGTGGATACTACAATGAGCAGTTCTTC,CAISDSAGGGYYNEQFF
TRBV28,-,-,TRBJ2-7,TGTGCCAGCAGGCAATGGGCTACAGCAACCGAGCAGTACTTC,CASRQWATATEQYF
TRBV5-4,-,-,TRBJ2-5,TGTGCCAGCAGCTCCCGCCAAGAGACCCAGTACTTC,CASSSRQETQYF
TRBV5-1,TRBD2,-,TRBJ2-7,TGCGCCAGCAGCTTGGGACTAGCTGGCGAGCAGTACTTC,CASSLGLAGEQYF
TRBV4-3,-,-,TRBJ2-5,TGCGCCAGCAGCCAAGATTACCCCCAGCAAGAGACCCAGTACTTC,CASSQDYPQQETQYF
TRBV5-1,TRBD2,-,TRBJ2-1,TGCGCCAGCAGCTTGGGCCTAGCGGGGGAAAACAATGAGCAGTTCTTC,CASSLGLAGENNEQFF
TRBV6-1,-,-,TRBJ2-7,TGTGCCAGCGCTCCCCCGGCAGAGCACCTCTACGAGCAGTACTTC,CASAPPAEHLYEQYF
TRBV10-3,-,-,TRBJ1-3,TGTGCCATCAGTGAGCCCCCGTCGAACACCATATATTTT,CAISEPPSNTIYF
TRBV5-5,-,once,TRBJ1-5,TGTGCCAGCAGCTTGGCCAGCTGGGTGAATCAGCCCCAGCATTTT,CASSLASWVNQPQHF
TRBV10-3,TRBD2,-,TRBJ2-1,TGTGCCATCAGTGTAGGACTAGCGGGAGGGTATGAGCAGTTCTTC,CAISVGLAGGYEQFF
TRBV13,TRBD2,once,TRBJ2-1,TGTGCCAGCAGCTCTCTATGGCTAGCGGGAGACAATGAGCAGTTCTTC,CASSSLWLAGDNEQFF
TRBV5-1,-,-,TRBJ2-1,TGCGCCAGCAGCATCGTTAGCTCCTACAATGAGCAGTTCTTC,CASSIVSSYNEQFF
TRBV9,-,-,TRBJ2-1,TGTGCCAGCAGCGTAGCTCTAGAGGTCGGCGAGCAGTTCTTC,CASSVALEVGEQFF
TRBV2,-,-,TRBJ1-1,TGTGCCAGCAGACCTACAGGGCTAGGCACTGAAGCTTTCTTT,CASRPTGLGTEAFF
TRBV28,-,-,TRBJ2-7,TGTGCCAGCAGCCCAAGGGGGAGGTCCTACGAGCAGTACTTC,CASSPRGRSYEQYF
TRBV4-1,-,-,TRBJ1-5,TGCGCCAGCAGCCCAGAGAGCATTAGCAATCAGCCCCAGCATTTT,CASSPESISNQPQHF
TRBV9,-,-,TRBJ1-3,TGTGCCAGCAGCGTAACAGGGATCGTTTCTGGAAACACCATATATTTT,CASSVTGIVSGNTIYF
TRBV29-1,-,-,TRBJ2-6,TGCAGCGTTGGACCGGCTGGGGCCAACGTCCTGACTTTC,CSVGPAGANVLTF
TRBV19,TRBD1,-,TRBJ1-1,TGTGCCAGTAGTACGACAGGGGCGGCAATGGGAACTGAAGCTTTCTTT,CASSTTGAAMGTEAFF
TRBV19,-,-,TRBJ2-1,TGTGCCAGTACCAAACTAGCAGGCCGTCCCCATGAGCAGTTCTTC,CASTKLAGRPHEQFF
TRBV6-5,-,-,TRBJ2-7,TGTGCCAGCAGCCGACAGGCTCCCGAATACGAGCAGTACTTC,CASSRQAPEYEQYF
TRBV6-1,-,-,TRBJ2-2,TGTGCCAGCAGGGTGGAGGCCTCCACCGGGGAGCTGTTTTTT,CASRVEASTGELFF
TRBV11-2,TRBD1,-,TRBJ2-2,TGTGCCAGCAGTCGACAGGGGCCGAAGATCACCGGGGAGCTGTTTTTT,CASSRQGPKITGELFF
TRBV5-1,TRBD2,-,TRBJ2-3,TGCGCCAGCAGCGGGGGGACTAGCGGCACAGATACGCAGTATTTT,CASSGGTSGTDTQYF
TRBV7-8,-,-,TRBJ2-1,TGTGCCAGCGGGCAAGGGGGCGGGAGGCAGTTCTTC,CASGQGGGRQFF